This T cell receptor (beta chain) was sequenced in a study of Tregs in tolerant kidney transplant recipients. Overall study findings and caveats: Findings come from small patient numbers and require larger validation. In tolerant patients, donor-specific Tregs outgrew total Tregs, suggesting antigen-driven expansion.

On this clone: The antigen is unknown.

Clones were read by immunoSEQ multiplex PCR, and TCRdb kept only the in-frame ones, dropping some. Of some 57,000 clones in the sample, around 90% were seen once. CDR1 MDHEN and CDR2 SYDVKM come from the germline V gene. The CDR3 loop spans 14 amino acids. The V segment lost 2 bases and the J segment 9 bases; nucleotides outside the gene matches: 6. Mixed chimerism was transient after nonmyeloablative marrow transplants from related graft donors. Unstimulated Tregs (CD4+CD25+CD127-) and CD4+CD25- non-Tregs were sorted from PBMCs. The sequence was collected from a human patient who received a combined kidney and bone marrow transplant. The graft donor may have given rise to some T cells. The source material was CD8+ T cells from blood (PBMCs), sampled 24 months after the transplant. The rearrangement joins TRBV28 to TRBJ2-1, with 8 bases matching TRBD1. For the CDR3, the DNA is TGTGCCAGCAGTTTAACCGGGACAGGTGGTGAGCAGTTCTTC. Translating it yields CASSLTGTGGEQFF.